These T cell receptor beta chains were read from a single sample in a study of CD8 T cells in ankylosing spondylitis. TCRdb independently ran MiXCR on the 5' RACE reads; one entry per CDR3 protein. The table has 200,000 to 250,000 distinct CDR3 sequences, roughly 24% seen once. Source material: blood, either unsorted or a sorted T cell fraction (not recorded which). Every receptor here comes from a male donor with ankylosing spondylitis or in good health (not recorded which). The CDR3 runs from the conserved cysteine through the conserved F or W. D genes are given only for firm matches. Rows give clone size only sometimes, using once, few, many, or a class for an expanded clone.

j_call clone_size v_call d_call cdr3_nt cdr3_aa
TRBJ1-5 - TRBV9 TRBD1 TGTGCCAGCAGCCCCCTGGGACAGCGAGATCAGCCCCAGCATTTT CASSPLGQRDQPQHF
TRBJ2-3 many TRBV29-1 - TGCAGCGTTAAAAACCAACACACAGATACGCAGTATTTT CSVKNQHTDTQYF
TRBJ1-4 few TRBV29-1 TRBD1 TGCAGCGTGTGTACAGGGGAGGAAAAACTGTTTTTT CSVCTGEEKLFF
TRBJ2-7 many TRBV6-9 TRBD1 TGTGCCAGCGGACGACAGGGGGCGGGGGAGCAGTACTTC CASGRQGAGEQYF
TRBJ2-7 many TRBV2 - TGTGCCAGCAGTGTGGAAGCGCTGTACGAGCAGTACTTC CASSVEALYEQYF
TRBJ1-1 many TRBV4-1 - TGCGCCAGCAGCCAAGATGGGAGGGGGGAGACTGAAGCTTTCTTT CASSQDGRGETEAFF
TRBJ2-1 many TRBV5-1 - TGCGCCAGCAGCTCGTCGGTTGGGCGTACCTACAATGAGCAGTTCTTC CASSSSVGRTYNEQFF
TRBJ1-6 - TRBV5-1 - TGCGCCAGCAGCTTGGATCAGGGGAATTCACCCCTCCACTTT CASSLDQGNSPLHF
TRBJ2-7 - TRBV20-1 - TGCAGTGCGCCGTCCCCCAGGGCGTCTTCAGGGTACGAGCAGTACTTC CSAPSPRASSGYEQYF
TRBJ2-3 many TRBV6-5 TRBD1 TGTGCCAGCAGTTACCGGACAGGGAGTTTAACAGATACGCAGTATTTT CASSYRTGSLTDTQYF
TRBJ1-5 - TRBV20-1 - TGCAGTGCATCGGACAGCTACAATCAGCCCCAGCATTTT CSASDSYNQPQHF
TRBJ2-1 few TRBV7-3 - TGTGCCAGCAGCCTAGAAGGGATAGGGACGATTGAGCAGTTCTTC CASSLEGIGTIEQFF
TRBJ1-4 many TRBV29-1 TRBD1 TGCAGCGTCCATGACAGGGTTCGTTCTGAAAAACTGTTTTTT CSVHDRVRSEKLFF
TRBJ2-1 - TRBV20-1 TRBD2 TGCAGTGCTAGAGATATGGGAGGGCTTATGGATGAGCAGTTCTTC CSARDMGGLMDEQFF
TRBJ2-1 - TRBV6-5 - TGTGCCAGCAGTTACGGGGGGGCCTATCCCCCTGCAAATGAGCAGTTCTTC CASSYGGAYPPANEQFF
TRBJ1-4 many TRBV29-1 - TGCAGCGTTAGGGCGGACCGTGGTGGAGAAAAACTGTTTTTT CSVRADRGGEKLFF
TRBJ2-1 once TRBV5-1 - TGCGCCAGCAGCTTGTTGAGCTTTAGCTCCTACAATGAGCAGTTCTTC CASSLLSFSSYNEQFF
TRBJ2-1 few TRBV7-9 TRBD2 TGTGCCAGCAGCCCGGCGCTAGCGGCCTCCTACAATGAGCAGTTCTTC CASSPALAASYNEQFF
TRBJ2-7 few TRBV7-2 - TGTGCCAGCAGCTTATTGGGCAGGGTCTACGAGCAGTACTTC CASSLLGRVYEQYF
TRBJ1-2 many TRBV6-4 - TGTGCCAGCAGTGACTCGACAAAACGGAGTGGCTACACCTTC CASSDSTKRSGYTF
TRBJ2-5 many TRBV20-1 TRBD1 TGCAGTGCTAGTGGGGGACAGGGACTTCAAGAGACCCAGTACTTC CSASGGQGLQETQYF
TRBJ2-2 few TRBV14 - TGTGCCAGCAGCCAAGATCGGTTTGGCGGTATCAACTCCGGGGAGCTGTTTTTT CASSQDRFGGINSGELFF
TRBJ2-2 - TRBV7-8 - TGTGCCAGCAGCTTAGAGAGAAGGGGCCTTACGAACACCGGGGAGCTGTTTTTT CASSLERRGLTNTGELFF
TRBJ2-3 many TRBV5-5 TRBD2 TGTGCCAGCAGCCTGACACCGAGCGGGAGGGTGACAGATACGCAGTATTTT CASSLTPSGRVTDTQYF
TRBJ1-2 many TRBV12-3/TRBV12-4 - TGTGCCAGCAGTTTGATGGGGTCTAACTATGGCTACACCTTC CASSLMGSNYGYTF
TRBJ1-3 many TRBV5-1 - TGCGCCAGCAGCTCACAAGACAACTCTGGAAACACCATATATTTT CASSSQDNSGNTIYF
TRBJ2-1 - TRBV19 - TGTGCCAGTAGTGGTGGGGGTCCGTACAATGAGCAGTTCTTC CASSGGGPYNEQFF
TRBJ2-5 - TRBV10-3 - TGTGCCATCAGCCCTACAGGGCAAGAGACCCAGTACTTC CAISPTGQETQYF
TRBJ2-3 - TRBV10-3 TRBD1 TGTGCCATCAGCCCGGGTCTAAGGGGGCGCAAAGATACGCAGTATTTT CAISPGLRGRKDTQYF
TRBJ2-1 - TRBV5-6 - TGTGCCAGCAGCCCCGGGACTAATGAGCAGTTCTTC CASSPGTNEQFF
TRBJ2-3 few TRBV20-1 - TGCAGTGCTAGAGATCAGGCACGTGTAGGCGGGAACACAGATACGCAGTATTTT CSARDQARVGGNTDTQYF
TRBJ2-3 - TRBV29-1 - TGCAGCACAGATACGCAGTATTTT CSTDTQYF
TRBJ2-3 few TRBV6-5 TRBD1 TGTGCCAGCAGGCAACAGGGGGATACGCAGTATTTT CASRQQGDTQYF
TRBJ2-7 many TRBV7-9 TRBD1 TGTGCCAGCAGCCGGACAGGGACTTACGAGCAGTACTTC CASSRTGTYEQYF
TRBJ2-5 - TRBV29-1 - TGCAGCGTTGAAGACCGGTTGGATGAAGAGACCCAGTACTTC CSVEDRLDEETQYF
TRBJ2-1 many TRBV20-1 - TGCAGTGCTAGAAAGGCGGGACAGACCTACAATGAGCAGTTCTTC CSARKAGQTYNEQFF
TRBJ2-1 - TRBV6-2/TRBV6-3 - TGTGCCAGCAGATCCCTGGAGTCGGGATCCTACAATGAGCAGTTCTTC CASRSLESGSYNEQFF
TRBJ2-5 - TRBV14 TRBD2 TGTGCCAGCAGCACCTGGACTAGCGGGTTTCAAGAGACCCAGTACTTC CASSTWTSGFQETQYF
TRBJ2-3 many TRBV12-3/TRBV12-4 - TGTGCCAGCAGGGGGGGCGAGGCGCAGTATTTT CASRGGEAQYF
TRBJ1-6 many TRBV20-1 - TGCAGTGCCGACGGTTGGGGGGCCTTGGATTCACCCCTCCACTTT CSADGWGALDSPLHF
TRBJ2-1 - TRBV12-3/TRBV12-4 - TGTGCCAGCAGTGCCTTACTAGGAAATGATGAGCAGTTCTTC CASSALLGNDEQFF
TRBJ2-3 many TRBV9 - TGTGCCAGCAGCACGGGATTGAGGGGGATTCGCACAGATACGCAGTATTTT CASSTGLRGIRTDTQYF
TRBJ2-3 - TRBV12-3/TRBV12-4 - TGTGCCAGCAGTTTACAAGGATTTACAGATACGCAGTATTTT CASSLQGFTDTQYF
TRBJ2-7 - TRBV12-3/TRBV12-4 - TGTGCCAGCAGTTTAGATCGACTCAACGAGCAGTACTTC CASSLDRLNEQYF
TRBJ1-2 - TRBV5-8 - TGTGCCAGCAGCTTGGACAGCACTAACTATGGCTACACCTTC CASSLDSTNYGYTF
TRBJ2-1 many TRBV20-1 TRBD2 TGCAGTGCTAGAGAAAGTGGCGGGAGTTCGTCATACAATGAGCAGTTCTTC CSARESGGSSSYNEQFF
TRBJ2-1 - TRBV18 TRBD2 TGTGCCAGCTCATCAGCTAGCGGGAGGGACTACAATGAGCAGTTCTTC CASSSASGRDYNEQFF
TRBJ2-1 - TRBV20-1 - TGCAGTGCTAGTTTGGGTGACTACAATGAGCAGTTCTTC CSASLGDYNEQFF